This TCR beta chain was observed in a study of OX40 agonist ivuxolimab in advanced cancers. On the study more broadly: Of the patients, three showed partial responses, one with hepatocellular carcinoma and two with cutaneous melanoma.

This CDR3 comprises 14 residues. Trimming removed 2 bases at V and 1 base at J, with 8 bases between. Germline values: CDR1 SGHTA, CDR2 FQGTGA. Generated by immunoSEQ multiplex PCR, the TCRdb table keeps only in-frame clones and is missing some. There are over 35,000 clones in the sample; about 90% occur only once, and 12% lies in the top ten. The sequence was collected from an adult with an advanced solid tumor such as melanoma, head and neck, liver or kidney cancer. The specimen comprised CD4+ or CD8+ T cells sorted from blood, sampled in a trial of the OX40 agonist ivuxolimab. This chain uses TRBV7-3 with TRBJ2-5; no clear D gene. The CDR3 spells CASSLGQSQETQYF. DNA for the CDR3: TGTGCCAGCAGCTTAGGGCAGAGCCAAGAGACCCAGTACTTC.